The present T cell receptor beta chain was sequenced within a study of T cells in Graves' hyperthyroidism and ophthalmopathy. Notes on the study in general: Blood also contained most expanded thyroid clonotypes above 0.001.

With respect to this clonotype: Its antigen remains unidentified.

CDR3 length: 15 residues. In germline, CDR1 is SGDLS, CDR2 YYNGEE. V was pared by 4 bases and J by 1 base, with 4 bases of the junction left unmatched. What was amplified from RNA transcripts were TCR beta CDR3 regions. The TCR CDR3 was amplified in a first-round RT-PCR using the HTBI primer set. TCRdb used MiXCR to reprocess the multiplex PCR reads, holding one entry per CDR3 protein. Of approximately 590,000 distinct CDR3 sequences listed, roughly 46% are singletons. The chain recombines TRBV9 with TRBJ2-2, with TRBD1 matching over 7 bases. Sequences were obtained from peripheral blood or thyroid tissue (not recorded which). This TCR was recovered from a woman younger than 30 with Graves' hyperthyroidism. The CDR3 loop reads CASSTRTGNTGELFF. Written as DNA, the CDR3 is TGTGCCAGCAGCACCAGGACAGGGAACACCGGGGAGCTGTTTTTT.